One sample yielded the 32 T cell receptor beta chains listed below, sequenced in a study of blood T cells in healthy people across ages. Alongside a J-beta primer mix, a sample-barcoded 5' primer served in a second PCR lasting about 7 to 11 cycles. Each CDR3 protein is one row after TCRdb ran MiXCR on the 5' RACE reads. The table includes 1.5 million to 2 million distinct CDR3 sequences, roughly 32% detected once. Sequenced sample: blood. These receptors all stem from a woman in her twenties or thirties in good health.

This chain links TRBV28 with TRBJ2-1; 7 bases line up with TRBD2. CDR3 length: 14 amino acids. Germline V gene lookup returns CDR1 MDHEN and CDR2 SYDVKM. After removal of 6 bases from V and 13 bases from J, the junction contained 15 bases not matched to a gene. The CDR3 protein is CASSLRGAGPFQFF. The CDR3 DNA is TGTGCCAGCAGCCTAAGGGGAGCGGGGCCGTTCCAGTTCTTC.

This sequence joins TRBV5-1 and TRBJ2-3; D is perhaps TRBD1 (6 bases). The V gene lost 1 base and the J gene lost 6 bases, with 15 bases spanning the gap. The CDR3 totals 15 residues. The germline CDR1 and CDR2 sequences are SGHRS and YFSETQ. The CDR3 DNA reads TGCGCCAGCAGCTTGAGGCCCTCAGGGGATGATACGCAGTATTTT. Protein: CASSLRPSGDDTQYF.

This clonotype was observed a handful of times. One end of the junction does not line up with germline, which may come from a read error. J is TRBJ1-4 and V is TRBV18, with D possibly being TRBD1 (5 bases). The CDR3 has 13 amino acids. Germline V gene sequence: CDR1 KGHSH, CDR2 LQKENI. The CDR3, as DNA: TGTGCCAGCTCAATACAGGCTAAAGAAAAACTGTTTTTT. The encoded protein is CASSIQAKEKLFF.

This clonotype was recorded at least ten times. The CDR3 spells CASSYSAVVGYEQYF. The CDR3 nucleotides are TGTGCCAGCAGTTACTCCGCAGTCGTAGGATACGAGCAGTACTTC. V gene TRBV6-2 or TRBV6-3 combines with J gene TRBJ2-7; D call uncertain. Germline loops: CDR1 MNHEY, CDR2 SVGEGT. The CDR3 is 15 amino acids. Between the trimmed V and J ends, which lost 0 bases and 4 bases, there was a span of 13 bases.

This clonotype was observed a handful of times. The chain uses TRBV5-1 and TRBJ2-1, with TRBD2 matching 14 bases. The germline CDR1 and CDR2 sequences are SGHRS and YFSETQ. This CDR3 has 16 amino acids. Unmatched junction bases numbered 9, after V lost 7 bases and J lost 6 bases. The CDR3 DNA sequence: TGCGCCAGCCGAGGGGGGACTAGCGGGAGTTGCAATGAGCAGTTCTTC. Its protein is CASRGGTSGSCNEQFF.

The chain joins TRBV9 to TRBJ2-1, with 7 nucleotides matching TRBD2. CDR3 length equals 16 residues. Germline loops: CDR1 SGDLS, CDR2 YYNGEE. V shed 4 bases, J shed 3 bases, and the junction held 10 bases outside the gene matches. CDR3 in amino acids: CASSIQSGTYYNEQFF. Written as DNA, the CDR3 is TGTGCCAGCAGCATCCAAAGCGGGACGTACTACAATGAGCAGTTCTTC.

The chain combines TRBV5-1 with TRBJ1-2; 7 bases agree with TRBD1. The CDR3 covers 14 residues. Germline values: CDR1 SGHRS, CDR2 YFSETQ. V dropped 4 bases and J dropped 8; count of bases not matched to a gene: 11. This chain's CDR3 is CASSNHQGEDGYTF. CDR3 DNA sequence: TGCGCCAGCAGCAACCACCAGGGGGAAGACGGCTACACCTTC.

The gene calls are TRBV7-9 and TRBJ2-5, with 7 bases identical to TRBD1. The CDR3 consists of 16 residues. CDR1 and CDR2 (germline): SEHNR, FQNEAQ (reference sequence). V shed 4 bases, J shed 5 bases, and the junction held 13 bases outside the gene matches. The CDR3 DNA is TGTGCCAGCAGCTCTAGTGCCCTGGACAGGCGCGAGACCCAGTACTTC. Translation: CASSSSALDRRETQYF.

The chain combines TRBV3-1 with TRBJ2-1; tentatively, D is TRBD1 or TRBD2 (6 bases each). This CDR3 has 15 residues. The ends were cut back, 3 bases at V and 0 bases at J, with 9 bases in the middle. Germline V gene lookup returns CDR1 LGHDT and CDR2 YNNKEL (reference sequence). As DNA, the CDR3 is TGTGCCAGCAGCCACCGGGGGCCCTCCTACAATGAGCAGTTCTTC. It specifies CASSHRGPSYNEQFF.

J is TRBJ2-3 and V is TRBV20-1; no clear D gene. Germline V gives CDR1 DFQATT, CDR2 SNEGSKA (reference sequence). The CDR3 is 13 amino acids. The ends were cut back, 8 bases at V and 0 bases at J, with 12 bases in the middle. The CDR3 protein is CSPAVPSTDTQYF. In DNA, the CDR3 is TGCAGTCCTGCTGTCCCTAGCACAGATACGCAGTATTTT.

The chain employs TRBV5-6 and TRBJ2-5, with D perhaps matching TRBD1 (7 bases). CDR1 is SGHDT and CDR2 is YYEEEE in the germline V gene. Trimming removed 5 bases at V and 9 bases at J, with 29 bases between. The CDR3 consists of 17 residues. CDR3 sequence (DNA): TGTGCCAGCAGTCATAGCGGAGAGGGGGCAACGGGAGCGGCCCAGTACTTC. Its translation: CASSHSGEGATGAAQYF.

In this sample, this clonotype turned up a few times. The rearrangement uses TRBV15 and TRBJ2-7; either TRBD1 or TRBD2 may supply D (5 bases each). This CDR3 is 15 amino acids long. CDR1 and CDR2 (germline): LNHNV, YYDKDF (reference sequence). V gave up 0 bases and J gave up 2 bases, with 11 bases separating them. CDR3 amino acids: CATSRDPGPAYEQYF. The CDR3 region has the DNA TGTGCCACCAGCAGAGATCCGGGGCCGGCCTACGAGCAGTACTTC.

This clonotype was seen a handful of times. This sequence joins TRBV4-1 and TRBJ2-1, with no clear D. The V end was cut by 0 bases, the J end by 12 bases, with 12 bases between. The CDR3 has 13 amino acids. From germline, CDR1 is MGHRA and CDR2 YSYEKL. CDR3 amino acids: CASSQDLSIGQFF. The CDR3 nucleotides read TGCGCCAGCAGCCAAGATTTAAGCATTGGGCAGTTCTTC.

The rearrangement links TRBV21-1 to TRBJ2-6; TRBD1, the D gene given by the table, was not confirmed from the DNA. TRBV21-1 is described as a pseudogene. This CDR3 has 19 residues. CDR3 nucleotide sequence: TGTGCCAGCAGCTCCAGGGCAGGGCTGACGAATTCTGGGGCCAGCGTCCTGACTTTC. This gives the protein CASSSRAGLTNSGASVLTF.

This clonotype was counted only a few times. This rearrangement joins TRBV6-5 to TRBJ2-7, with D possibly TRBD2 on 5 matching bases. The CDR3 runs 14 residues. The V and J ends lost 2 bases and 7 bases respectively, with 15 bases between them. Germline assignment: CDR1 MNHEY and CDR2 SVGAGI. The CDR3 is CASSYGQPAGEQYF. The DNA for the CDR3 is TGTGCCAGCAGTTACGGGCAACCGGCGGGTGAGCAGTACTTC.

The J gene is TRBJ2-3, the V gene TRBV3-1; 12 bases are shared with TRBD2. J gave up 7 bases and V 1 base, and 3 bases lay outside the gene matches. CDR1 and CDR2 (germline): LGHDT, YNNKEL (reference sequence). This CDR3 has 15 residues. The CDR3 DNA is TGTGCCAGCAGCCAAGGTCTAGCGGGGGGGAATACGCAGTATTTT. The encoded protein is CASSQGLAGGNTQYF.

Only a few counts were recorded for this clonotype. Compared with germline, one end of the junction differs, possibly owing to a read error. The chain employs TRBV13 and TRBJ1-2; D ambiguous. CDR1 is PRHDT, CDR2 FYEKMQ, per germline (reference sequence). The CDR3 extends over 17 amino acids. Here the CDR3 DNA reads TGTGCCAACAGCCAGGCGGCAGCCTCTTACCTTAACTATGGCTACACCTTC. This translates into CANSQAAASYLNYGYTF.

For this clonotype: The germline gene is not matched at one end of the junction; a read error may be the cause. The chain employs TRBV5-1 and TRBJ1-1; 11 nucleotides align to TRBD1. From germline, CDR1 is SGHRS and CDR2 YFSETQ. The CDR3 is 16 residues long. The CDR3 region has the DNA TGCGCCAACAGCCAGGGACAGGGGGTGATGAACACTGAAGCTTTCTTT. Translating it yields CANSQGQGVMNTEAFF.

This chain joins TRBV20-1 and TRBJ2-1; D remains unclear. The CDR3 consists of 14 residues. Germline loops: CDR1 DFQATT, CDR2 SNEGSKA (reference sequence). The ends were cut back, 1 base at V and 5 bases at J, with 12 bases in the middle. CDR3 sequence: CSARANSPNNEQFF. Written as DNA, the CDR3 is TGCAGTGCTAGAGCTAATAGCCCAAACAATGAGCAGTTCTTC.

This chain links TRBV27 with TRBJ2-1, with D perhaps matching TRBD1 (6 bases). V gave up 9 bases and J gave up 1 base, with 13 bases separating them. The germline gives CDR1 MNHEY, CDR2 SMNVEV (reference sequence). This CDR3 region has 14 residues. DNA for the CDR3: TGTGCCAGTAGCAAACAGGGATCCTACAATGAGCAGTTCTTC. Protein: CASSKQGSYNEQFF.

V and J are TRBV20-1 and TRBJ2-5; the match to TRBD2 covers 12 bases. The DNA end is more similar to TRBJ2-7, so the J call may be wrong. CDR1 is DFQATT, CDR2 SNEGSKA, per germline (reference sequence). This CDR3 contains 14 residues. The CDR3 reads CSAPLGLAGVEQYF. The CDR3 DNA is TGCAGTGCTCCTTTGGGACTAGCGGGCGTCGAGCAGTACTTC.

The chain links TRBV7-2 to TRBJ1-6; D remains unclear. The CDR3 sequence is 15 residues long. V was trimmed by 5 bases and J by 14 bases, leaving 22 bases between them. Germline V gene sequence: CDR1 SGHTA, CDR2 FQGNSA. This CDR3 is CASSQNYLSGSSLHF. For the CDR3, the DNA is TGTGCCAGCAGCCAAAACTATCTGTCCGGGTCGTCCCTCCACTTT.

The chain links TRBV4-1 to TRBJ1-2; no reliable D call. The CDR3 is made up of 14 amino acids. Trimming shortened V by 1 base and J by 7 bases, and 13 bases separated the two germline ends. In germline, CDR1 is MGHRA, CDR2 YSYEKL. Here the CDR3 DNA reads TGCGCCAGCAGCCAAGGGGATGGAGATTTTGGCTACACCTTC. This encodes CASSQGDGDFGYTF.

This clonotype was seen a few times. This chain connects TRBV28 to TRBJ1-6; D possibly corresponds to TRBD1 (6 bases). CDR3 length equals 17 residues. Germline V CDR1 and CDR2: MDHEN, SYDVKM. V was cut by 8 bases and J by 0 bases, with 17 bases left in between. The CDR3: CASPGQGRSSYNSPLHF. As DNA, the CDR3 is TGTGCCAGCCCCGGGCAGGGGCGTAGCTCCTATAATTCACCCCTCCACTTT.

This clonotype was seen a single time. This chain uses TRBV5-1 with TRBJ2-2; possible D gene TRBD1, 6 bases. The CDR3 is made up of 16 amino acids. Per the germline V gene, CDR1 is SGHRS and CDR2 is YFSETQ. V was pared by 3 bases and J by 0 bases, with 12 bases between. The CDR3 nucleotides read TGCGCCAGCAGCTACCCCCGGGACACGAACACCGGGGAGCTGTTTTTT. Protein product: CASSYPRDTNTGELFF.

This clonotype has a count of ten or more. V is TRBV27 and J is TRBJ2-5; D unclear. The CDR3 extends over 13 amino acids. The germline V and J ends were trimmed by 2 bases and 5 bases, with 9 bases remaining between them. Per germline, CDR1 MNHEY and CDR2 SMNVEV (reference sequence). CDR3 protein: CASSLKGRETQYF. CDR3 coding DNA: TGTGCCAGCAGTTTAAAAGGCCGGGAGACCCAGTACTTC.

This clonotype has a handful of counts. The chain couples TRBV25-1 to TRBJ2-1; the match to TRBD2 covers 9 bases. This CDR3 is 14 amino acids long. J gave up 12 bases and V 5 bases, and 11 bases lay outside the gene matches. CDR1 and CDR2 from the germline V gene are MGHDK and SYGVNS. The CDR3 spells CASSPAGGRSRQFF. In nucleotides, the CDR3 is TGTGCCAGCAGTCCAGCGGGAGGTCGGTCTAGGCAGTTCTTC.

V gene TRBV2 combines with J gene TRBJ2-5; the D gene is possibly TRBD2 (6 bases). V was pared by 8 bases and J by 4 bases, with 14 bases between. CDR3 length: 13 amino acids. The germline V gene has CDR1 SNHLY and CDR2 FYNNEI. The CDR3 DNA is TGTGCCAGCGGGAGGTCCAACGGAGAGACCCAGTACTTC. This sequence encodes CASGRSNGETQYF.

V gene TRBV5-1 combines with J gene TRBJ1-2; D perhaps matches TRBD1 (6 bases). The CDR3 is made up of 16 amino acids. Germline CDR1 SGHRS, CDR2 YFSETQ. Deletions cut 3 bases from V and 4 bases from J, with 19 bases between. CDR3 protein: CASSSTYDRTSYGYTF. The CDR3 DNA follows: TGCGCCAGCAGCTCGACCTACGACAGGACTAGCTATGGCTACACCTTC. Combining the CDR3 with reference TRBV5-1 and TRBJ1-2 gives the whole variable domain KAGVTQTPRYLIKTRGQQVTLSCSPISGHRSVSWYQQTPGQGLQFLFEYFSETQRNKGNFPGRFSGRQFSNSRSEMNVSTLELGDSALYLCASSSTYDRTSYGYTFGSGTRLTVV.

The chain recombines TRBV4-1 with TRBJ2-3, with D unresolved. V was clipped by 0 bases and J by 7 bases, with 8 bases between them. Looked up from germline, CDR1 is MGHRA and CDR2 is YSYEKL. The CDR3 has 13 amino acids. CDR3 amino acids: CASSQDLVNTQYF. CDR3 nucleotide sequence: TGCGCCAGCAGCCAAGACTTAGTAAATACGCAGTATTTT.

This clonotype was observed a handful of times. J is TRBJ2-5 and V is TRBV4-1; no reliable D call. CDR1 is MGHRA, CDR2 YSYEKL, per germline. The CDR3 runs 15 residues. Between the trimmed V and J ends, which lost 0 bases and 2 bases, there was a span of 10 bases. CDR3 sequence: CASSQDWILQETQYF. The CDR3 region has the DNA TGCGCCAGCAGCCAAGATTGGATCTTACAAGAGACCCAGTACTTC.

To note about this clonotype: A junction end diverges from the germline sequence, so it may reflect a read error. The rearrangement uses TRBV30 and TRBJ2-7; 9 bases match TRBD1. This CDR3 has 14 residues. CDR1 is GTSNPN and CDR2 is SVGIG in the germline V gene (reference sequence). CDR3 loop: CTWGRGQGGYEQYF. The DNA of the CDR3 is TGTACCTGGGGTAGGGGACAGGGAGGATACGAGCAGTACTTC.